This TCR beta chain emerged from a study of patients and donors after allogeneic stem cell transplantation. This CDR3 has 15 residues. Germline CDR1 reads MRHNA; CDR2 reads SNTAGT. J gave up 9 bases and V 8 bases, and 9 bases lay outside the gene matches. TCRdb redid the calling of the RT-PCR reads with MiXCR, one entry per CDR3 protein. The table has 30,000 to 35,000 distinct CDR3 sequences, 6.8% seen once; the top ten hold about 35%. This clonotype was seen a few times. Source material: blood, either unsorted or a sorted T cell fraction (not recorded which). The sequence derives from a human donor who was either an allogeneic HSCT recipient or a stem cell or donor lymphocyte infusion donor (not recorded which). It is not recorded whose cells these are; they may come from a transplant donor. The chain carries TRBV6-4 and TRBJ2-1; TRBD2 matches 14 bases. CDR3 DNA sequence: TGTGCCAGCTCCAGGGGACTAGCGGGAGTTAGTGAGCAGTTCTTC. Amino acids: CASSRGLAGVSEQFF.